Sequencing of this TCR beta chain was carried out in a study of long-term antiretroviral therapy in people with HIV. The samples comprised roughly 1-10 million cryopreserved PBMC ahead of DNA extraction. Study-wide points: Within the repertoire, clones expanded before ART were dominant at all time points. HIV repertoires covered narrower CDR3 length ranges than controls did. Post-ART diversity increased but stayed below transplant donor controls.

Per the germline V gene, CDR1 is SGHRS and CDR2 is YFSETQ. V lost 3 bases, J lost 1 base, and 8 bases lay in between. The CDR3 covers 15 residues. Concerning this clone itself: Its antigen is unknown.

Samples were assayed with immunoSEQ v3.0 at survey level. Profiled with immunoSEQ multiplex PCR; TCRdb holds only in-frame clones, not every one. This table has more than 20,000 clones, less than 85% appearing once. The sequence came from a woman aged 40 to 49 with HIV. Sample: unsorted PBMCs, taken less than 1.8 years before starting antiretroviral therapy. J is TRBJ2-6 and V is TRBV5-1; D is possibly TRBD2 (5 bases). CDR3 amino acids: CASSSRESGANVLTF. The CDR3 nucleotides read TGCGCCAGCAGCTCGAGGGAGTCTGGGGCCAACGTCCTGACTTTC.